The 26 T cell receptor beta chains reported below all come from one sample, sequenced in a study of Graves' ophthalmopathy and Graves' hyperthyroidism. Scientists amplified the TCR beta CDR3 regions from RNA transcripts. Amplification began with first-round RT-PCR using HTBI primers, then second-round multiplex PCR was performed. MiXCR, run by TCRdb on the multiplex PCR reads, gives a single entry per CDR3 protein. The top ten clones hold roughly 5% of a sample with tens of thousands of distinct CDR3 sequences, approximately 50% of them seen once. Sequencing was done on a sample of peripheral blood. The receptors originated from an adult woman with Graves' ophthalmopathy.

In its sample, this clonotype was seen a few times. The chain has TRBV18 and TRBJ1-2, with TRBD1 identical over 7 bases. V shed 4 bases, J shed 4 bases, and the junction held 3 bases outside the gene matches. The CDR3 runs 13 residues. Looked up from germline, CDR1 is KGHSH and CDR2 is LQKENI. CDR3 residues: CASSLQGGYGYTF. Here the CDR3 DNA reads TGTGCCAGCTCACTCCAGGGGGGCTATGGCTACACCTTC.

This clonotype was observed a single time. A junction end diverges from the germline sequence, so it may reflect a read error. V usage is TRBV11-2 and J usage is TRBJ2-1; TRBD2 might be the D (5 bases). This CDR3 spans 14 amino acids. CDR1 and CDR2 (germline): SGHAT, FQNNGV. CDR3 sequence reads: CASRGGRPYNEQFF. The DNA of the CDR3 is TGTGCCAGCAGAGGAGGTCGTCCCTACAATGAACAGTTCTTC.

This rearrangement joins TRBV4-3 to TRBJ2-3, with 9 bases fitting TRBD1. The CDR3 contains 12 residues. The ends lost 4 bases at V and 14 bases at J; junction bases unmatched: 7. The germline CDR1 and CDR2 sequences are LGHNA and YSLEER. For the CDR3, the DNA is TGCGCCAGCAGCCCGGGACAGGGACCGCGGTATTTT. Translated: CASSPGQGPRYF.

At least ten counts were recorded for this clonotype. The rearrangement uses TRBV7-2 and TRBJ2-3, with 15 bases fitting TRBD2. The CDR3 has 17 residues. CDR1 and CDR2 from the germline V gene are SGHTA and FQGNSA. V lost 5 bases to trimming and J lost 8 bases; unmatched junction nucleotides: 11. CDR3 coding DNA: TGTGCCAGCAGCACCCGGACTAGCGGGAGGGCAGGGGGTACGCAGTATTTT. Translated: CASSTRTSGRAGGTQYF.

The genes are TRBV10-2 and TRBJ1-2; TRBD1 might be the D (5 bases). Trimming took 0 bases from V and 1 from J, leaving 9 bases between them. Germline-derived CDR1 and CDR2 are WSHSY and SAAADI. The CDR3 is 15 residues long. CDR3 in amino acids: CASSESSGHNYGYTF. The CDR3, as DNA: TGCGCCAGCAGTGAGTCATCAGGACATAACTATGGCTACACCTTC.

The chain employs TRBV7-9 and TRBJ2-1; D unresolved. V lost 1 base, J lost 11 bases, and 0 bases lay in between. Germline CDR1 reads SEHNR; CDR2 reads FQNEAQ (reference sequence). This CDR3 has 9 residues. For the CDR3, the DNA is TGTGCCAGCAGCTTAGAGCAGTTCTTC. Encoded protein: CASSLEQFF. Filled out from reference TRBV7-9 and TRBJ2-1, the complete variable domain reads DTGVSQNPRHKITKRGQNVTFRCDPISEHNRLYWYRQTLGQGPEFLTYFQNEAQLEKSRLLSDRFSAERPKGSFSTLEIQRTEQGDSAMYLCASSLEQFFGPGTRLTVL.

The chain links TRBV19 to TRBJ2-2; D is perhaps TRBD1 (6 bases). Trimming stripped 10 bases from V and 7 bases from J, with 22 bases between. The CDR3 contains 15 residues. Per the germline V gene, CDR1 is LNHDA and CDR2 is SQIVND (reference sequence). The CDR3 coding sequence is TGTGCCAATAGCACAGGACAGACCCCAAGCGGGGAGCTGTTTTTT. Encoded protein: CANSTGQTPSGELFF.

The chain uses TRBV6-2 or TRBV6-3 and TRBJ2-3, with TRBD2 matching 11 bases. This CDR3 contains 16 residues. With V trimmed by 9 bases and J by 3 bases, 11 bases remained unmatched. Germline values: CDR1 MNHEY, CDR2 SVGEGT. The CDR3 spells CASLRAGLAVTDTQYF. CDR3 bases: TGTGCCAGTCTACGCGCGGGACTAGCGGTTACAGATACGCAGTATTTT.

As regards this clonotype: The germline gene is not matched at one end of the junction; a read error may be the cause. The chain employs TRBV9 and TRBJ2-7, with 10 bases that match TRBD1. Per germline, CDR1 SGDLS and CDR2 YYNGEE. This CDR3 contains 15 residues. For the CDR3, the DNA is TGTGCCGGCAGCGTAGTCGGACAGGGGGGATCCGAGCAGTACTTC. It is translated as CAGSVVGQGGSEQYF.

This clonotype showed up just a few times. The V and J genes are TRBV7-2 and TRBJ2-2; D not certain. The CDR3 is made up of 11 amino acids. V was cut by 5 bases and J by 8 bases, with 6 bases left in between. CDR1 and CDR2 (germline): SGHTA, FQGNSA. As DNA, the CDR3 is TGTGCCAGCAGCGGCACGGGGGAGCTGTTTTTT. It codes for CASSGTGELFF. The full variable domain, completed using reference TRBV7-2 and TRBJ2-2, is GAGVSQSPSNKVTEKGKDVELRCDPISGHTALYWYRQSLGQGLEFLIYFQGNSAPDKSGLPSDRFSAERTGGSVSTLTIQRTQQEDSAVYLCASSGTGELFFGEGSRLTVL.

In its sample, this clonotype was seen many times. V is TRBV4-3 and J is TRBJ2-7; D remains ambiguous. The germline V gene encodes CDR1 LGHNA and CDR2 YSLEER. Trimming pared 0 bases from V and 3 bases from J, leaving 6 bases between. The CDR3 is 13 amino acids. The CDR3 nucleotides read TGCGCCAGCAGCCAAGATATAGGCTACGAGCAGTACTTC. It encodes CASSQDIGYEQYF.

This rearrangement joins TRBV7-6 to TRBJ2-1; the match to TRBD1 covers 12 bases. From germline, CDR1 is SGHVS and CDR2 FNYEAQ. This CDR3 comprises 16 residues. Losses at the gene ends were 1 base for V and 7 bases for J; bases not matched to a gene: 5. For the CDR3, the DNA is TGTGCCAGCAGCTTAGGGGGACAGGGGGCGAAGAATGAGCAGTTCTTC. This sequence encodes CASSLGGQGAKNEQFF.

This clonotype has at least ten counts. The chain employs TRBV4-1 and TRBJ2-3; D gene ambiguous. The germline V gene has CDR1 MGHRA and CDR2 YSYEKL. V was trimmed by 1 base and J by 4 bases, leaving 6 bases between them. The CDR3 covers 13 residues. This chain's CDR3 is CASSQVGADTQYF. The CDR3 coding sequence is TGCGCCAGCAGCCAAGTCGGTGCAGATACGCAGTATTTT.

A remark on this clonotype: This clone may be a read error of a much larger clone one base away. This chain joins TRBV6-5 and TRBJ2-1; 16 bases line up with TRBD2. Germline values: CDR1 MNHEY, CDR2 SVGAGI. The CDR3 loop spans 18 amino acids. Here the CDR3 reads CASSSGLAGGFSYNEQLF. The CDR3 DNA follows: TGTGCCAGCAGCTCGGGACTAGCGGGAGGGTTCTCCTACAATGAGCAGCTCTTC.

This clonotype showed up many times. One junction end disagrees with the germline gene, perhaps due to a read error. V gene TRBV9 combines with J gene TRBJ2-5; 7 bases agree with TRBD2. This CDR3 region has 17 residues. Germline CDR1 and CDR2: SGDLS and YYNGEE. The CDR3 here is CTSSVGLGRDGEETQYF. CDR3 sequence (DNA): TGTACCAGCAGCGTCGGACTAGGGCGGGACGGCGAAGAGACCCAGTACTTC.

In nucleotides, the CDR3 is TGCGCCAGCAGCTTAAGACCGGCGGGAGGGAGGTACGAGCAGTACTTC. Translated: CASSLRPAGGRYEQYF. The V gene is TRBV5-1, the J gene TRBJ2-7; 9 nucleotides match TRBD2. The germline V gene has CDR1 SGHRS and CDR2 YFSETQ. The CDR3 runs 16 residues. J was trimmed by 4 bases and V by 2 bases; bases with no gene match: 10.

This clonotype was recorded many times. The chain uses TRBV10-1 and TRBJ2-1; D gene uncertain. Germline loops: CDR1 WNHNN, CDR2 SYGVQD (reference sequence). This CDR3 has 12 amino acids. Between the trimmed V and J ends, which lost 4 bases and 10 bases, there was a span of 11 bases. The CDR3 here is CASSVTLGEQFF. The CDR3 coding sequence is TGCGCCAGCAGTGTAACTTTAGGCGAGCAGTTCTTC.

The chain joins TRBV7-3 to TRBJ1-3; tentative D call: TRBD1 (5 bases). V lost 3 bases and J 2 bases, leaving 11 bases between the germline ends. Germline V lookup: CDR1 SGHTA, CDR2 FQGTGA. The CDR3 extends over 15 amino acids. The CDR3 loop is CASSLDKTPGNTIYF. CDR3 DNA sequence: TGTGCCAGCAGCTTGGACAAAACGCCTGGAAACACCATATATTTT.

The genes are TRBV11-2 and TRBJ2-1, with 7 positions matching TRBD1. The CDR3 is 14 residues long. J lost 3 bases, V lost 5 bases, and 4 bases had no gene match. Per the germline V gene, CDR1 is SGHAT and CDR2 is FQNNGV. CDR3 DNA sequence: TGTGCCAGCAGCACCGGGACAGACTACAATGAGCAGTTCTTC. Residues: CASSTGTDYNEQFF.

The chain recombines TRBV24-1 with TRBJ2-1; 11 positions agree with TRBD2. This CDR3 has 16 amino acids. Trimming removed 5 bases from V and 9 bases from J; junction bases left unmatched: 11. CDR1 and CDR2 from the germline V gene are KGHDR and SFDVKD. CDR3: CATSARTSGPTGEQFF. For the CDR3, the DNA is TGTGCCACCAGTGCTAGGACTAGCGGGCCAACGGGTGAGCAGTTCTTC.

As to this clonotype: The junction shows a germline mismatch at one end, possibly a read error. V and J are TRBV19 and TRBJ1-1, with D possibly matching TRBD1 (5 bases). The germline gives CDR1 LNHDA, CDR2 SQIVND (reference sequence). The CDR3 has 14 amino acids. CDR3 sequence reads: CVSSIDGGYTEAFF. CDR3 sequence (DNA): TGTGTCAGTAGTATAGATGGGGGGTACACTGAAGCTTTCTTT.

This clonotype was counted many times. V gene TRBV10-3 combines with J gene TRBJ2-4, with D perhaps assigned TRBD1 or TRBD2 (5 bases each). There are 13 residues in the CDR3. Trimming cost V 2 bases and J 8 bases, with 10 bases left between them. Germline CDR1 and CDR2: ENHRY and SYGVKD. CDR3 loop: CAISEGGLDIQYF. DNA for the CDR3: TGTGCCATCAGTGAGGGGGGTTTGGACATTCAGTACTTC.

The rearrangement links TRBV28 to TRBJ2-2; 14 positions agree with TRBD2. There are 18 residues in the CDR3. Germline CDR1 reads MDHEN; CDR2 reads SYDVKM. The J segment lost 6 bases and the V segment lost 6 bases, leaving 12 bases of the junction unmatched. The CDR3 sequence: CASSLGLAGEGNPGELFF. In DNA, the CDR3 is TGTGCCAGCAGCCTGGGACTAGCGGGAGAGGGAAATCCCGGGGAGCTGTTTTTT.

This clonotype came up many times. The chain uses TRBV6-4 and TRBJ2-1; 9 bases align to TRBD2. CDR3 size: 13 residues. The germline V gene has CDR1 MRHNA and CDR2 SNTAGT. Losses at the gene ends were 2 bases for V and 10 bases for J; bases not matched to a gene: 3. CDR3 amino acids: CASSDALAGEQFF. The CDR3 DNA reads TGTGCCAGCAGTGACGCTCTAGCGGGAGAGCAGTTCTTC.

This clonotype was seen many times. In DNA, the CDR3 is TGCAGTGCTAGGAAGGACAGGGGCACTGAAGCTTTCTTT. Translating it yields CSARKDRGTEAFF. The rearrangement links TRBV20-1 to TRBJ1-1, with TRBD1 identical over 9 bases. Germline CDR1 DFQATT, CDR2 SNEGSKA (reference sequence). Trimming at V came to 3 bases and at J to 4 bases, leaving 3 bases not matched to a gene. CDR3 size: 13 residues.

In its sample, this clonotype was seen many times. V and J are TRBV6-2 or TRBV6-3 and TRBJ2-7, with D perhaps TRBD2 (7 bases). Germline V gene data show CDR1 as MNHEY and CDR2 as SVGEGT. V dropped 8 bases and J dropped 6 bases, with 20 bases sitting between them. CDR3 length: 14 residues. CDR3 DNA sequence: TGTGCCAGCTACCGGGCGGCGGGGGCTCGCGAGCAGTACTTC. It yields the protein CASYRAAGAREQYF.